The 25 T cell receptor beta chains listed next were all sequenced from one sample in a study of beta chain features in type 1 diabetes (dated by TCRdb to 2016 to 2019). On the study overall, not on this receptor specifically: In all four CD4+ subsets, TCRB CDR3 length was moderately but significantly shorter in type 1 diabetes patients.

The library was generated by the immunoSEQ multiplex PCR assay. The entire isolated RNA was reverse transcribed using the High Capacity cDNA Reverse Transcription Kit, and thus expressed TCRB transcripts were sequenced. TCRdb limited this immuneACCESS table to in-frame rearrangements with V and J called. A share of clones is missing; checked studies link under half to unresolved V genes, and the rest is unexplained. The sample yields hundreds of thousands of clones; roughly 11% were counted once. The leading ten clones occupy roughly 0.017% of the sample. No antigens are known for them. Sequencing was done on a sample of naive CD4+ T cells from blood. The cell subset or site label for this specimen denotes: true naive CD4+ T cells. Receptors were obtained from a man aged 25-45 years with type 1 diabetes.

The chain uses TRBV6-5 and TRBJ2-3; possibly TRBD1 for D (8 bases). This CDR3 is 14 amino acids long. Germline V gene sequence: CDR1 MNHEY, CDR2 SVGAGI. V was shortened by 6 bases and J by 3 bases, with 13 bases between the two germline ends. The CDR3 bases are TGTGCCAGCAGCAACAGGGGGGGTACAGATACGCAGTATTTT. Its translation is CASSNRGGTDTQYF.

This clone appeared a few times. V usage is TRBV19 and J usage is TRBJ2-4; weak D call: TRBD2 (5 bases). V lost 10 bases and J lost 8, with 18 bases in between. CDR1 and CDR2 from the germline V gene are LNHDA and SQIVND (reference sequence). This CDR3 spans 13 amino acids. The CDR3: CATTPDMEDIQYF. The DNA of the CDR3 is TGTGCCACCACACCCGACATGGAGGACATTCAGTACTTC.

This clone was counted only a few times. The V gene is TRBV28, the J gene TRBJ2-3; tentatively, D is TRBD1 (5 bases). The CDR3 is 16 amino acids. Trimming removed 6 bases from V and 2 bases from J, with 18 bases in between. Germline lookup yields CDR1 MDHEN and CDR2 SYDVKM. CDR3 bases: TGTGCCAGCAGCTCGTCTCAGGGATCGGTCACAGATACGCAGTATTTT. Its protein is CASSSSQGSVTDTQYF. The full variable domain, completed using reference TRBV28 and TRBJ2-3, is DVKVTQSSRYLVKRTGEKVFLECVQDMDHENMFWYRQDPGLGLRLIYFSYDVKMKEKGDIPEGYSVSREKKERFSLILESASTNQTSMYLCASSSSQGSVTDTQYFGPGTRLTVL.

This rearrangement joins TRBV4-3 to TRBJ2-5; 13 nucleotides align to TRBD2. J gave up 2 bases and V 4 bases, and 10 bases lay outside the gene matches. The CDR3 covers 18 residues. CDR1 and CDR2 from the germline V gene are LGHNA and YSLEER. The CDR3 region is CASSPSRLAGGQQETQYF. The CDR3, as DNA: TGCGCCAGCAGCCCTTCTCGACTAGCGGGGGGACAACAAGAGACCCAGTACTTC.

This clone was seen more than once but under ten times. The rearrangement joins TRBV12-5 to TRBJ1-5, with 8 nucleotides matching TRBD1. CDR3 length equals 14 residues. V gave up 2 bases and J gave up 8 bases; unmatched junction bases: 5. CDR1 is LGHNT and CDR2 is FRNRAP in the germline V gene. The CDR3 is CASGLTGGPEPQHF. The DNA for the CDR3 is TGTGCTAGTGGTTTGACAGGGGGTCCGGAGCCCCAGCATTTT.

There are a few counts of this clone. The CDR3 region has the DNA TGTGCCAGCAGTTTAAATTCGCTAACCGAGCAGTACTTC. This sequence encodes CASSLNSLTEQYF. The V gene is TRBV28, the J gene TRBJ2-7; the D is unclear. The V gene lost 2 bases and the J gene lost 6 bases, with 11 bases spanning the gap. This CDR3 comprises 13 residues. Per the germline V gene, CDR1 is MDHEN and CDR2 is SYDVKM.

The V call is TRBV19, the J call TRBJ1-6; tentatively, D is TRBD1 (5 bases). Trimming cost V 3 bases and J 9 bases, with 12 bases left between them. CDR3 size: 14 residues. Germline CDR1 and CDR2: LNHDA and SQIVND (reference sequence). The CDR3 protein is CASSISRATSPLHF. The CDR3 DNA reads TGTGCCAGTAGTATCTCCAGGGCGACTTCACCCCTCCACTTT.

A few counts support this clone. V and J are TRBV5-4 and TRBJ2-3; perhaps TRBD1 as D (5 bases). Germline V gives CDR1 SGHNT, CDR2 YYREEE (reference sequence). The V gene lost 1 base and the J gene lost 4 bases, with 7 bases spanning the gap. There are 13 residues in the CDR3. CDR3 DNA: TGTGCCAGCAGCTTGCAGGGATCAGATACGCAGTATTTT. It yields the protein CASSLQGSDTQYF.

In its sample, this clone was seen a few times. CDR3 coding DNA: TGCGCCAGCAGCCAAGGACTCGGACAGGGACGGGGCGGGCAGTTCTTC. It is translated as CASSQGLGQGRGGQFF. The rearrangement uses TRBV4-1 and TRBJ2-1, with 8 bases matching TRBD1. The V segment lost 1 base and the J segment 12 bases; nucleotides outside the gene matches: 14. Germline CDR1 is MGHRA and CDR2 is YSYEKL. This CDR3 contains 16 residues.

The chain combines TRBV15 with TRBJ1-4, with 11 bases fitting TRBD1. Trimming cost V 4 bases and J 7 bases; bases outside gene matches: 2. The CDR3 contains 14 residues. Germline loops: CDR1 LNHNV, CDR2 YYDKDF (reference sequence). The CDR3: CATSKGQGAEKLFF. CDR3 in DNA: TGTGCCACCAGCAAAGGACAGGGGGCTGAAAAACTGTTTTTT.

This clone was picked up a small number of times. The CDR3 is CASSPGTGGNQPQHF. The CDR3, as DNA: TGCGCCAGCAGTCCCGGGACAGGAGGGAATCAGCCCCAGCATTTT. The chain links TRBV5-1 to TRBJ1-5; 8 bases map to TRBD1. V lost 5 bases and J lost 4; bases outside the gene matches: 8. This CDR3 has 15 amino acids. Germline V gene sequence: CDR1 SGHRS, CDR2 YFSETQ.

This clone was counted between two and nine times. This sequence joins TRBV27 and TRBJ2-1; D is perhaps TRBD1 (6 bases). Germline values: CDR1 MNHEY, CDR2 SMNVEV (reference sequence). The CDR3 is 13 amino acids. With 5 bases removed from V and 7 bases from J, the gap between germline ends came to 12 bases. DNA of the CDR3: TGTGCCAGCAGTCGAACAGGGTATAATGAGCAGTTCTTC. It specifies CASSRTGYNEQFF.

The chain links TRBV25-1 to TRBJ2-5; TRBD1 is a possible D gene (6 bases). The J call may be incorrect, as the DNA end agrees better with TRBJ2-7. CDR3 length: 14 residues. Germline CDR1 is MGHDK and CDR2 is SYGVNS. The CDR3 spells CASSDGGGSDEQYF. The CDR3, as DNA: TGTGCCAGCAGTGATGGGGGCGGGTCAGACGAGCAGTACTTC.

This clone has more than one count but fewer than ten. V is TRBV20-1 and J is TRBJ1-2; D gene ambiguous. Trimming left V 8 bases short and J 4 bases short, with 11 bases between. This CDR3 contains 11 residues. From germline, CDR1 is DFQATT and CDR2 SNEGSKA (reference sequence). As DNA, the CDR3 is TGCAGTCCGGGAACCGGCTATGGCTACACCTTC. It codes for CSPGTGYGYTF.

This chain joins TRBV10-3 and TRBJ2-7, with TRBD1 identical over 7 bases. The germline gives CDR1 ENHRY, CDR2 SYGVKD. Trimming removed 8 bases from V and 4 bases from J; junction bases left unmatched: 5. There are 12 residues in the CDR3. DNA of the CDR3: TGTGCCATCGGGACAGCGATATACGAGCAGTACTTC. It codes for CAIGTAIYEQYF.

This rearrangement joins TRBV9 to TRBJ2-5, with D possibly TRBD2 on 6 matching bases. The CDR3 consists of 13 residues. Germline V lookup: CDR1 SGDLS, CDR2 YYNGEE. Trimming shortened V by 1 base and J by 5 bases, and 9 bases separated the two germline ends. DNA for the CDR3: TGTGCCAGCAGCGTACGGGGGTTCGAGACCCAGTACTTC. Amino acid sequence: CASSVRGFETQYF.

J is TRBJ2-3 and V is TRBV11-2; unclear D gene. V shed 1 base and J shed 2 bases, with 7 bases lying between them. Germline assignment: CDR1 SGHAT and CDR2 FQNNGV. This CDR3 contains 14 residues. The CDR3 region is CASSLAVLTDTQYF. In DNA form, the CDR3 reads TGTGCCAGCAGCTTAGCGGTACTCACAGATACGCAGTATTTT.

This clone has only a few counts. V is TRBV5-1 and J is TRBJ2-7; D gene uncertain. The CDR3 is 13 residues long. Between the trimmed V and J ends, which lost 0 bases and 2 bases, there was a span of 6 bases. The germline V gene has CDR1 SGHRS and CDR2 YFSETQ. This CDR3 is CASSLEGAYEQYF. The CDR3 coding sequence is TGCGCCAGCAGCTTGGAAGGAGCCTACGAGCAGTACTTC.

The sample holds a few counts of this clone. The V call is TRBV5-6, the J call TRBJ1-6, with 8 bases that match TRBD1. Unmatched junction bases numbered 13, after V lost 4 bases and J lost 13 bases. The CDR3 is 15 residues long. Germline assignment: CDR1 SGHDT and CDR2 YYEEEE. The chain's CDR3 is CASSRDSTGEFPLHF. The CDR3, as DNA: TGTGCCAGCAGCCGCGACTCGACAGGGGAGTTCCCCCTCCACTTT.

This clone showed up just a few times. V usage is TRBV13 and J usage is TRBJ2-7; TRBD1 matches at 7 bases. The J segment lost 2 bases and the V segment lost 4 bases, leaving 8 bases of the junction unmatched. CDR3 size: 15 residues. Germline V CDR1 and CDR2: PRHDT, FYEKMQ (reference sequence). The CDR3 DNA follows: TGTGCCAGCAGCTGGAGAAGACAGGGCCCCTACGAGCAGTACTTC. The encoded protein is CASSWRRQGPYEQYF.

This CDR3 is CASSPRDTQYF. DNA for the CDR3: TGTGCCAGCAGCCCCAGGGATACGCAGTATTTT. The chain is built from TRBV5-8 and TRBJ2-3; unclear D gene. The germline CDR1 and CDR2 sequences are SGHTS and YDEGEE. Deletions cut 4 bases from V and 6 bases from J, with 6 bases between. This CDR3 is 11 amino acids long.

The count of this clone is one. This chain connects TRBV10-3 to TRBJ2-7; tentative D call: TRBD2 (5 bases). The CDR3 is 12 residues long. From germline, CDR1 is ENHRY and CDR2 SYGVKD. V lost 6 bases and J lost 0, with 6 bases in between. CDR3 in DNA: TGTGCCATCAGCGGGATCTCCTACGAGCAGTACTTC. Amino acids: CAISGISYEQYF.

The chain recombines TRBV7-2 with TRBJ1-5; D may be TRBD1 (6 bases). V lost 5 bases and J lost 5, with 13 bases in between. The CDR3 has 14 amino acids. Germline assignment: CDR1 SGHTA and CDR2 FQGNSA. The CDR3 coding sequence is TGTGCCAGCAGCATAGGGGGGGATCATCAGCCCCAGCATTTT. It translates to CASSIGGDHQPQHF.

A few counts support this clone. CDR3 nucleotides: TGTGCCAGTAGTCATTTTGCAGGACAGGGAAGCTATGGCTACACCTTC. Translation: CASSHFAGQGSYGYTF. This chain links TRBV19 with TRBJ1-2; 8 bases fit TRBD1. The V segment lost 5 bases and the J segment 4 bases; nucleotides outside the gene matches: 12. CDR1 is LNHDA and CDR2 is SQIVND in the germline V gene (reference sequence). This CDR3 is 16 amino acids long.

This clone has a handful of counts. This chain connects TRBV5-1 to TRBJ2-7; 10 positions match TRBD2. Looked up from germline, CDR1 is SGHRS and CDR2 is YFSETQ. The CDR3 runs 14 residues. Trimming at V came to 4 bases and at J to 4 bases, leaving 5 bases not matched to a gene. The CDR3 sequence: CASSRTSGEYEQYF. The CDR3, as DNA: TGCGCCAGCAGCCGGACTAGCGGAGAATACGAGCAGTACTTC.